This record looks at one TCR beta chain sequence and its context. Its matching antigen is unknown. The sample is drawn from a study of T cells in tuberculosis. Study results and caveats: Active tuberculosis TCR-alpha repertoires lay closer to GMM-specific TCRs than IGRA-negative controls, suggesting clonal expansion. Cases with active tuberculosis were adults, while controls were adolescents.

Libraries were prepared by immunoSEQ multiplex PCR; TCRdb keeps only in-frame clonotypes and omits some of them. Of around 35,000 clones detected, approximately 94% appear once; the ten largest clones hold around 10%. This CDR3 spans 13 amino acids. Germline values: CDR1 SGHRS, CDR2 YFSETQ. The V end lost 0 bases, the J end lost 5 bases, and 8 bases lay between the germline ends. The clonotype originates from a donor aged 10-35 years with latent tuberculosis or without tuberculosis infection. Some clones in this sample may be carry-over from other donors' samples. The sample consisted of PBMCs. The chain employs TRBV5-1 and TRBJ1-1, with D possibly matching TRBD1 (5 bases). Here the CDR3 reads CASSLEGVTEAFF. CDR3 sequence (DNA): TGCGCCAGCAGCTTGGAAGGGGTGACTGAAGCTTTCTTT.